One sample yielded the 3 T cell receptor beta chains listed below, sequenced in a study of T cells after yellow fever vaccination. TCRdb re-derived calls from the 5' RACE reads in MiXCR, one entry per CDR3 protein. In the table there are roughly 190,000 distinct CDR3 sequences, 8% to 13% of which are singletons. Material: CD8+ T cells sorted from PBMCs, obtained 15 days after the yellow fever booster vaccination. The receptor set was obtained from a man in his late teens or twenties who received the YFV17D yellow fever vaccine.

This clonotype was observed a handful of times. The V gene is TRBV4-3, the J gene TRBJ2-1, with a tentative D call TRBD2 (7 bases). The V end lost 1 base, the J end lost 8 bases, and 18 bases lay between the germline ends. This CDR3 has 16 amino acids. The germline V gene has CDR1 LGHNA and CDR2 YSLEER. CDR3 nucleotide sequence: TGCGCCAGCAGCCAAGTTTTTCGGGGGGCGATCGATGAGCAGTTCTTC. Its translation is CASSQVFRGAIDEQFF.

This clonotype has only a few counts. This chain uses TRBV24-1 with TRBJ2-5; D gene unclear. V dropped 4 bases and J dropped 1 base, with 15 bases sitting between them. CDR3 length equals 16 residues. CDR1 KGHDR and CDR2 SFDVKD come from the germline V gene. The CDR3: CATSESSESLQETQYF. In DNA form, the CDR3 reads TGTGCCACCAGTGAATCCTCGGAGTCACTCCAAGAGACCCAGTACTTC.

The chain carries TRBV4-1 and TRBJ1-2; 7 bases are a match to TRBD1. From germline, CDR1 is MGHRA and CDR2 YSYEKL. This CDR3 is 16 amino acids long. Trimming cost V 1 base and J 8 bases; bases outside gene matches: 13. CDR3 nucleotide sequence: TGCGCCAGCAGCCAAGTAATTCGTGAGACAGGGTTAGGCTACACCTTC. Translated, it gives CASSQVIRETGLGYTF.